This passage covers 15 T cell receptor beta chains from one sample sequenced in a study of CD8 T cells in Susac syndrome. cDNA came from about 0.5 to 1 ug RNA primed by random hexamers. TCRdb ran MiXCR on the immunoSEQ multiplex PCR reads and lists one entry per CDR3 protein. The sample has approximately 120,000 distinct CDR3 sequences, 92% seen once. The specimen sequenced was CD4+ T cells from PBMCs. The receptors stem from a human donor in good health.

This chain joins TRBV3-1 and TRBJ1-4; 8 bases fit TRBD1. The V segment lost 0 bases and the J segment 2 bases; nucleotides outside the gene matches: 11. CDR1 and CDR2 (germline): LGHDT, YNNKEL (reference sequence). The CDR3 has 19 residues. This chain's CDR3 is CASSQDSRGLMATNEKLFF. The CDR3 region has the DNA TGTGCCAGCAGCCAAGATAGCAGGGGGCTCATGGCCACTAATGAAAAACTGTTTTTT.

This chain joins TRBV2 and TRBJ1-5; 7 bases agree with TRBD1. This CDR3 region has 18 residues. Germline V gives CDR1 SNHLY, CDR2 FYNNEI. V trimming: 8 bases; J trimming: 0 bases; junction bases outside the gene matches: 16. As DNA, the CDR3 is TGTGCCAGCCTCCCTAGGGGGCCACGGACATATAGCAATCAGCCCCAGCATTTT. This codes for CASLPRGPRTYSNQPQHF.

This chain connects TRBV10-3 to TRBJ2-1; a weak D match, TRBD2 (6 bases). Trimming removed 4 bases at V and 8 bases at J, with 18 bases between. Germline CDR1 ENHRY, CDR2 SYGVKD. The CDR3 contains 15 residues. In nucleotides, the CDR3 is TGTGCCATCAGTGTGTCGTCGGCGGGGAACGATGAGCAGTTCTTC. Encoded protein: CAISVSSAGNDEQFF.

This chain joins TRBV5-1 and TRBJ2-7; 8 nucleotides match TRBD1. Germline loops: CDR1 SGHRS, CDR2 YFSETQ. Trimming took 2 bases from V and 5 from J; bases not matched to a gene: 6. CDR3 length: 14 amino acids. CDR3 bases: TGCGCCAGCAGCTTAGCAGGGGGCCCCGACGAGCAGTACTTC. Its translation is CASSLAGGPDEQYF. The full variable domain, in which reference TRBV5-1 and TRBJ2-7 provide the parts outside the CDR3, is KAGVTQTPRYLIKTRGQQVTLSCSPISGHRSVSWYQQTPGQGLQFLFEYFSETQRNKGNFPGRFSGRQFSNSRSEMNVSTLELGDSALYLCASSLAGGPDEQYFGPGTRLTVT.

This clonotype was picked up one time. This chain links TRBV29-1 with TRBJ2-1, with TRBD1 identical over 9 bases. Germline V CDR1 and CDR2: SQVTM, ANQGSEA. With 1 base clipped from V and 8 bases from J, the junction kept 3 bases outside the gene matches. This CDR3 contains 13 residues. Here the CDR3 DNA reads TGCAGCGTTGAAGGGACAGGGGTATATGAGCAGTTCTTC. The encoded protein is CSVEGTGVYEQFF.

The chain couples TRBV7-9 to TRBJ1-1, with D maybe TRBD1 (5 bases). Germline-derived CDR1 and CDR2 are SEHNR and FQNEAQ (reference sequence). V was shortened by 5 bases and J by 1 base, with 11 bases between the two germline ends. This CDR3 contains 14 residues. CDR3 sequence reads: CASSVGAANTEAFF. CDR3 nucleotides: TGTGCCAGCAGCGTCGGGGCGGCGAACACTGAAGCTTTCTTT.

The rearrangement joins TRBV7-2 to TRBJ1-5, with D perhaps TRBD1 (5 bases). V shed 5 bases and J shed 6 bases, with 11 bases lying between them. The CDR3 totals 13 residues. Germline loops: CDR1 SGHTA, CDR2 FQGNSA. The CDR3, as DNA: TGTGCCAGCAGCGTAGGGGACGGTCAGCCCCAGCATTTT. Protein product: CASSVGDGQPQHF.

The gene calls are TRBV7-9 and TRBJ1-4; 8 bases fit TRBD1. Germline CDR1 and CDR2: SEHNR and FQNEAQ (reference sequence). The V segment lost 4 bases and the J segment 6 bases; nucleotides outside the gene matches: 10. The CDR3 extends over 16 amino acids. For the CDR3, the DNA is TGTGCCAGCAGCTCATCTCGCAGGGGGCGAGATGAAAAACTGTTTTTT. It yields the protein CASSSSRRGRDEKLFF.

The chain joins TRBV20-1 to TRBJ1-5; tentatively, D is TRBD1 (5 bases). Germline V gene data show CDR1 as DFQATT and CDR2 as SNEGSKA (reference sequence). This CDR3 has 17 residues. Trimming took 0 bases from V and 0 from J, leaving 15 bases between them. DNA for the CDR3: TGCAGTGCTAGAGATTGGGGGACGGGTAATAGCAATCAGCCCCAGCATTTT. Its translation: CSARDWGTGNSNQPQHF.

This sequence joins TRBV7-2 and TRBJ1-4; TRBD1 matches at 7 bases. Losses at the gene ends were 5 bases for V and 15 bases for J; bases not matched to a gene: 18. CDR1 SGHTA and CDR2 FQGNSA come from the germline V gene. CDR3 length: 15 amino acids. The DNA for the CDR3 is TGTGCCAGCAGCCTCTCCGGGACAGACATTGAGGCGGTGTTTTTT. Its translation is CASSLSGTDIEAVFF.

This clonotype was detected only once. The chain joins TRBV20-1 to TRBJ2-2; 12 nucleotides align to TRBD1. Germline V lookup: CDR1 DFQATT, CDR2 SNEGSKA (reference sequence). This CDR3 is 20 amino acids long. With 0 bases clipped from V and 4 bases from J, the junction kept 15 bases outside the gene matches. DNA of the CDR3: TGCAGTGCTAGAGACATACTCTCCGGGACAGGGGGCGACGCCACCGGGGAGCTGTTTTTT. The encoded protein is CSARDILSGTGGDATGELFF.

The chain employs TRBV24-1 and TRBJ2-7, with D unresolved. The CDR3 is 12 residues long. Deletions cut 3 bases from V and 9 bases from J, with 11 bases between. Germline assignment: CDR1 KGHDR and CDR2 SFDVKD. The CDR3 region is CATSDGGIGQYF. CDR3 DNA: TGTGCCACCAGTGATGGCGGAATCGGGCAGTACTTC.

This chain uses TRBV30 with TRBJ2-1, with D possibly being TRBD2 (5 bases). The CDR3 is 13 amino acids. The ends were cut back, 1 base at V and 6 bases at J, with 10 bases in the middle. Germline V CDR1 and CDR2: GTSNPN, SVGIG (reference sequence). CDR3 amino acids: CAWSGLAPNEQFF. CDR3 DNA sequence: TGTGCCTGGAGTGGGTTAGCGCCCAATGAGCAGTTCTTC.

The chain recombines TRBV6-5 with TRBJ2-3; 10 bases match TRBD2. The junction had 1 base not matched to a gene; V was cut back by 0 bases and J by 1 base. CDR1 is MNHEY and CDR2 is SVGAGI in the germline V gene. The CDR3 extends over 16 amino acids. As DNA, the CDR3 is TGTGCCAGCAGTTACTCAGGGACTAGCGGCACAGATACGCAGTATTTT. Translating gives CASSYSGTSGTDTQYF.

This clonotype was counted only a few times. The V call is TRBV5-1, the J call TRBJ2-1; 7 bases fit TRBD2. Trimming removed 5 bases from V and 8 bases from J; junction bases left unmatched: 10. The germline CDR1 and CDR2 sequences are SGHRS and YFSETQ. This CDR3 is 14 amino acids long. CDR3 region: CASRREKTKDEQFF. The CDR3 DNA is TGCGCCAGCAGGCGGGAGAAAACGAAGGATGAGCAGTTCTTC.